The rows below give T cell receptor beta chains drawn from one sample of a study of blood T cells in healthy people across ages. A single record per CDR3 protein comes from TCRdb applying MiXCR to the 5' RACE reads. The table lists roughly 1 million distinct CDR3 sequences, around 25% of them singletons. The data were also submitted as part of a second study, on T cells of mothers and their children.

Material: blood. Receptors originate from a girl aged 2 to 9 in good health. CDR3s include the opening cysteine and the closing phenylalanine or tryptophan. D genes are given only for firm matches. A clone size is listed for some rows: how often the clone was seen (once, few, many), or a class if it is expanded.

J,V,size,length,D,DNA,CDR3
TRBJ1-1,TRBV14,.,16,.,TGTGCCAGCAGCCCCATTGTCACCGGGGCGAACACTGAAGCTTTCTTT,CASSPIVTGANTEAFF
TRBJ2-5,TRBV29-1,.,14,.,TGCAGCGTTGATCTACGACGGGACTCGACGGCCCAGTACTTC,CSVDLRRDSTAQYF
TRBJ2-1,TRBV4-2,few,16,TRBD2,TGTGCCAGCAGCCAAGAAAGCAGCGGGGGGTACAATGAGCAGTTCTTC,CASSQESSGGYNEQFF
TRBJ2-3,TRBV24-1,.,13,.,TGTGCCACCACTCCCCTAGGGGTCGGTACGCAGTATTTT,CATTPLGVGTQYF
TRBJ2-2,TRBV6-2/TRBV6-3,.,16,TRBD1,TGTGCCAGCATTCCGAGGGGGCGCGGGAACACCGGGGAGCTGTTTTTT,CASIPRGRGNTGELFF
TRBJ1-5,TRBV12-5,few,16,.,TGTGCTAGTGGGCAACAGGTATCCGGTAGCAATCAGCCCCAGCATTTT,CASGQQVSGSNQPQHF
TRBJ2-7,TRBV20-1,many,13,.,TGCAGTGCCGAATCGGGCAGGACCTACGAGCAGTACTTC,CSAESGRTYEQYF
TRBJ2-7,TRBV6-2/TRBV6-3,.,15,.,TGTGCCAGCAGTTACTCGGGGACCTTCTGGACGAGCACGTACTTC,CASSYSGTFWTSTYF
TRBJ2-3,TRBV10-3,few,15,.,TGTGCCATCAGTGAGTCACCGGGACTCACAGATACGCAGTATTTT,CAISESPGLTDTQYF
TRBJ1-1,TRBV24-1,few,13,.,TGTGCCACCAGTGGGACGGGCGACACTGAAGCTTTCTTT,CATSGTGDTEAFF
TRBJ2-5,TRBV28,few,19,.,TGTGCCAGCAGTTCCCCCGGGGGAGGATCAGAGTTCGGCGCGGAGACCCAGTACTTC,CASSSPGGGSEFGAETQYF
TRBJ2-1,TRBV11-2,few,13,.,TGTGCCAGCAGTTTCCGGGAAGACAATGAGCAGTTCTTC,CASSFREDNEQFF
TRBJ2-7,TRBV7-9,few,12,.,TGTGCCAGCAGTCGAAACCCCCACGAGCAGTACTTC,CASSRNPHEQYF
TRBJ1-2,TRBV7-6,few,15,.,TGTGCCAGCAGCTTAGTGCCCGTACCGCTCTATGGCTACACCTTC,CASSLVPVPLYGYTF
TRBJ1-4,TRBV6-5,.,14,.,TGTGCCAGCAGTCCAGTTAACCAACCCCAAAAACTGTTTTTT,CASSPVNQPQKLFF
TRBJ1-1,TRBV7-9,few,13,TRBD1,TGTGCCAGCATCCCAAGGGACAGGGGTGAAGCTTTCTTT,CASIPRDRGEAFF
TRBJ2-7,TRBV12-3/TRBV12-4,few,13,.,TGTGCCAGCACCCTTGGCGGAACCTACGAGCAGTACTTC,CASTLGGTYEQYF
TRBJ2-3,TRBV5-5,.,19,TRBD1,TGTGCCAGCAGCCCCTTTGGCGCACAGGGGGCTGCATTCGGAGATACGCAGTATTTT,CASSPFGAQGAAFGDTQYF
TRBJ1-5,TRBV14,.,14,.,TGTGCCAGCAGCCATCGCCCCCCAACCTCGCCCCAGCATTTT,CASSHRPPTSPQHF
TRBJ2-3,TRBV28,.,15,.,TGTGCCAGCAGTATATTGCCCGTATCAACAGATACGCAGTATTTT,CASSILPVSTDTQYF
TRBJ2-1,TRBV7-9,.,13,.,TGTGCCAGCAGCATAGGCAGAAGCGATGAGCAGTTCTTC,CASSIGRSDEQFF
TRBJ2-7,TRBV7-2,few,16,TRBD1,TGTGCCAGCAGCTTTTCGGGACAGACGATCGGCTACGAGCAGTACTTC,CASSFSGQTIGYEQYF
TRBJ2-5,TRBV12-3/TRBV12-4,.,13,.,TGTGCCAGCACCGAACCTCCGGGGGAGACCCAGTACTTC,CASTEPPGETQYF
TRBJ2-1,TRBV20-1,.,16,TRBD2,TGCAGTGCAAGGGACTTCGCCAGCGGGAGGGTCGATGAGCAGTTCTTC,CSARDFASGRVDEQFF
TRBJ2-1,TRBV29-1,.,14,.,TGCAGCGGGACACTAGTTGTATCCTACAATGAGCAGTTCTTC,CSGTLVVSYNEQFF
TRBJ2-4,TRBV28,few,16,.,TGTGCCAGCAGTTTACGGGACTCCCTAGCCAAAAACATTCAGTACTTC,CASSLRDSLAKNIQYF
TRBJ1-2,TRBV12-3/TRBV12-4,few,14,TRBD1,TGTGCCAGCACTGGGACAGGGTCCAACTATGGCTACACCTTC,CASTGTGSNYGYTF
TRBJ2-4,TRBV7-3,few,14,.,TGTGCCAGCGAAGCCAAACTAGCCAAAAACATTCAGTACTTC,CASEAKLAKNIQYF
TRBJ1-5,TRBV25-1,few,19,.,TGTGCCAGCAGTGAATATAAAAGCGAGAGAAATTATAGCAATCAGCCCCAGCATTTT,CASSEYKSERNYSNQPQHF
TRBJ2-7,TRBV3-1,.,11,.,TGTGCCAGCAGCATACAGGGAGAGCAGTACTTC,CASSIQGEQYF
TRBJ2-7,TRBV7-8,.,14,.,TGTGCCAGCGTCAGGGTAATGCCTTCCTACGAGCAGTACTTC,CASVRVMPSYEQYF
TRBJ2-1,TRBV7-3,few,12,.,TGTGCCAGCAGCAACTACTACAATGAGCAGTTCTTC,CASSNYYNEQFF
TRBJ2-1,TRBV11-3,.,16,TRBD1,TGTGCCAGCAGCCTGCGGACAGGGTACGGTCACAATCAGCAGTTCTTC,CASSLRTGYGHNQQFF
TRBJ1-1,TRBV28,few,15,.,TGTGCCAGCAGTTTATTTTGGACTGATAACACTGAAGCTTTCTTT,CASSLFWTDNTEAFF
TRBJ2-1,TRBV28,.,17,TRBD2,TGTGCCAGCAGTTCCCATCGACTAGCGGGAGGGTACAATGAGCAGTTCTTC,CASSSHRLAGGYNEQFF
TRBJ2-5,TRBV4-1,.,15,.,TGCGCCAGCAGCTCCCGCGGGTCTTCACAAGAGACCCAGTACTTC,CASSSRGSSQETQYF
TRBJ2-7,TRBV20-1,.,13,.,TGCAGTGCTAGATTGGCAGACTCCTACGAGCAGTACTTC,CSARLADSYEQYF
TRBJ2-1,TRBV7-9,.,16,TRBD2,TGTGCCAGCAGCTCTCTGACTAGCGGGGGATACAATGAGCAGTTCTTC,CASSSLTSGGYNEQFF
TRBJ2-3,TRBV28,many,13,.,TGTGCCAGCGCCCGAGCGGGCACAGATACGCAGTATTTT,CASARAGTDTQYF
TRBJ2-1,TRBV5-1,few,14,TRBD2,TGCGCCAGCGGGACTAGCGGGAGTTTCAATGAGCAGTTCTTC,CASGTSGSFNEQFF
TRBJ2-1,TRBV6-2/TRBV6-3,.,15,TRBD1,TGTGCCAGCAGTTACCGAGACCGGACAGGGCATGAGCAGTTCTTC,CASSYRDRTGHEQFF
TRBJ2-3,TRBV20-1,.,13,.,TGCAGTGCTAGTCCCGTGCATTCGGATACGCAGTATTTT,CSASPVHSDTQYF
TRBJ2-1,TRBV7-9,.,17,TRBD2,TGTGCCAGCAGCTTAGCGTTGAATAGCGGGAGAGGAGATGAGCAGTTCTTC,CASSLALNSGRGDEQFF
TRBJ1-1,TRBV19,.,15,TRBD1,TGTGCCAGTATCCTATCCGGGACAGGTAACACTGAAGCTTTCTTT,CASILSGTGNTEAFF
TRBJ2-1,TRBV3-1,.,11,.,TGTGCCAGCAGCCAGAGCGGAGAGCAGTTCTTC,CASSQSGEQFF
TRBJ2-1,TRBV27,few,15,TRBD2,TGTGCCAGCAGTTTCCTCGCGGGACTAGCGGGAGAAGAGTTCTTC,CASSFLAGLAGEEFF
TRBJ2-6,TRBV2,few,15,.,TGTGCCAGCAGTGAATTGGGAGACAGGCCTCACGTCCTGACTTTC,CASSELGDRPHVLTF
TRBJ1-2,TRBV7-2,.,14,.,TGTGCCAGCAGCCGGGGGCCAGGGGAGTCGGGCTACACCTTC,CASSRGPGESGYTF
TRBJ2-5,TRBV18,few,14,.,TGTGCCAGCACCCTATCAAGCCTCCAAGAGACCCAGTACTTC,CASTLSSLQETQYF
TRBJ1-2,TRBV20-1,few,13,.,TGCAGTGCTAGATACTCCTGGGGAGAGGGCTACACCTTC,CSARYSWGEGYTF
TRBJ2-1,TRBV6-2/TRBV6-3,.,13,.,TGTGCCAGCAGCAAACCGGAGCGCGCTCAGTCGTTCTTC,CASSKPERAQSFF
TRBJ1-3,TRBV29-1,few,14,.,TGCAGCGTTGAGTGGACAAACTCTGGAAACACCATATATTTT,CSVEWTNSGNTIYF
TRBJ1-4,TRBV3-1,.,14,.,TGTGCCAGCAGCCAAGCAAGGGTTACTGAAAAACTGTTTTTT,CASSQARVTEKLFF
TRBJ2-3,TRBV28,few,15,.,TGTGCCAGCCCTAAAAGGGACCTTACGCAAGATACGCAGTATTTT,CASPKRDLTQDTQYF
TRBJ2-7,TRBV6-1,few,14,.,TGTGCCAGCAGGCACGACGACAGTTTCTACGAGCAGTACTTC,CASRHDDSFYEQYF